The 19 T cell receptor beta chains listed next were all sequenced from one sample in a study of T cell repertoires in cytomegalovirus infection. TCRdb independently ran MiXCR on the reads; one entry per CDR3 protein. Counted here are roughly 120,000 distinct CDR3 sequences, around 32% occurring once; the ten biggest clones make up approximately 50%. No antigen is known for these receptors. The specimen was CD8+ T cells from cultured PBMCs, collected from culture after CMV antigen stimulation. All receptors derive from a human donor in good health (CMV status not recorded). Some clones in this sample may be carry-over from other donors' samples.

The table lists this clonotype with many counts. The V call is TRBV5-5, the J call TRBJ2-7; D is possibly TRBD2 (5 bases). The CDR3 covers 14 residues. In germline, CDR1 is SGHKS, CDR2 YYEKEE (reference sequence). Trimming stripped 4 bases from V and 3 bases from J, with 14 bases between. For the CDR3, the DNA is TGTGCCAGCAGCCCAGAACTAGGGTACTACGAGCAGTACTTC. It translates to CASSPELGYYEQYF.

This clonotype was counted only a few times. CDR3 in DNA: TGTGCCAGCGAGACAGGGGGAGGAACTGAAGCTTTCTTT. Translation gives CASETGGGTEAFF. The chain employs TRBV6-2 or TRBV6-3 and TRBJ1-1, with TRBD1 matching over 9 bases. Germline loops: CDR1 MNHEY, CDR2 SVGEGT. The J segment lost 5 bases and the V segment lost 8 bases, leaving 6 bases of the junction unmatched. The CDR3 loop spans 13 amino acids.

The genes are TRBV6-5 and TRBJ1-2, with D perhaps TRBD1 (5 bases). Trimming stripped 0 bases from V and 5 bases from J, with 19 bases between. There are 17 residues in the CDR3. Germline V gives CDR1 MNHEY, CDR2 SVGAGI. The CDR3 coding sequence is TGTGCCAGCAGTTACTCTTCCGGGGACGACGCCATTTATGGCTACACCTTC. As protein: CASSYSSGDDAIYGYTF.

The chain employs TRBV10-3 and TRBJ1-6; D is possibly TRBD1 (5 bases). CDR1 is ENHRY, CDR2 SYGVKD, per germline. This CDR3 has 18 amino acids. With 2 bases removed from V and 8 bases from J, the gap between germline ends came to 22 bases. The CDR3 nucleotides read TGTGCCATCAGTGAGCCCCAGGGCAGGACCACCGGCTATTCACCCCTCCACTTT. Amino acids: CAISEPQGRTTGYSPLHF.

Ten or more counts support this clonotype. The chain links TRBV5-6 to TRBJ2-1; D uncertain. Trimming removed 1 base at V and 10 bases at J, with 6 bases between. Looked up from germline, CDR1 is SGHDT and CDR2 is YYEEEE. CDR3 length: 11 amino acids. The CDR3 coding sequence is TGTGCCAGCAGCTTGAGAAAGGAGCAGTTCTTC. This gives the protein CASSLRKEQFF.

J is TRBJ1-2 and V is TRBV10-3; 9 bases agree with TRBD1. Per germline, CDR1 ENHRY and CDR2 SYGVKD. The CDR3 runs 16 residues. The junction had 13 bases not matched to a gene; V was cut back by 5 bases and J by 6 bases. CDR3 in amino acids: CAISNPGQGGKDGYTF. CDR3 bases: TGTGCCATCAGTAATCCGGGACAGGGTGGGAAGGATGGCTACACCTTC.

This clonotype has just one count. CDR3: CSARALYLDFYEQYF. The CDR3 DNA reads TGCAGTGCCAGGGCCCTCTACTTAGATTTTTACGAGCAGTACTTC. The gene calls are TRBV20-1 and TRBJ2-7, with D maybe TRBD1 (5 bases). The CDR3 runs to 15 residues. Trimming left V 6 bases short and J 4 bases short, with 22 bases between. Germline V lookup: CDR1 DFQATT, CDR2 SNEGSKA (reference sequence).

This clonotype was picked up a small number of times. The J gene is TRBJ2-1, the V gene TRBV5-6, with no clear D. This CDR3 comprises 15 residues. V was clipped by 0 bases and J by 4 bases, with 11 bases between them. Germline CDR1 SGHDT, CDR2 YYEEEE. DNA of the CDR3: TGTGCCAGCAGCTTGGAACCGGCCGATTACAATGAGCAGTTCTTC. Encoded protein: CASSLEPADYNEQFF.

The rearrangement uses TRBV20-1 and TRBJ1-1; D unresolved. CDR1 and CDR2 (germline): DFQATT, SNEGSKA (reference sequence). The CDR3 consists of 14 residues. V was shortened by 4 bases and J by 0 bases, with 12 bases between the two germline ends. CDR3 DNA: TGCAGTGCTATTAGGGATGATATGAACACTGAAGCTTTCTTT. This codes for CSAIRDDMNTEAFF.

This clonotype was picked up many times. This chain joins TRBV12-3 or TRBV12-4 and TRBJ2-5; no definite D call. With 6 bases removed from V and 5 bases from J, the gap between germline ends came to 10 bases. The CDR3 loop spans 12 amino acids. CDR3 sequence reads: CASSSPLETQYF. The CDR3, as DNA: TGTGCCAGCAGCTCCCCCTTGGAGACCCAGTACTTC.

The chain employs TRBV5-6 and TRBJ1-2; possibly TRBD1 for D (5 bases). V was clipped by 2 bases and J by 4 bases, with 15 bases between them. The CDR3 length is 15 residues. Per the germline V gene, CDR1 is SGHDT and CDR2 is YYEEEE. CDR3 region: CASSLPGIISYGYTF. In DNA form, the CDR3 reads TGTGCCAGCAGCTTACCAGGGATCATTAGCTATGGCTACACCTTC.

This rearrangement joins TRBV7-9 to TRBJ2-2; a possible D gene is TRBD1 (7 bases). Trimming removed 0 bases from V and 1 base from J, with 12 bases in between. This CDR3 is built from 17 residues. Germline V lookup: CDR1 SEHNR, CDR2 FQNEAQ (reference sequence). The CDR3 DNA sequence: TGTGCCAGCAGCTTAGCACGCGGGACAGTGAACACCGGGGAGCTGTTTTTT. Protein product: CASSLARGTVNTGELFF.

This sequence joins TRBV15 and TRBJ1-1; 10 bases line up with TRBD1. The CDR3 spans 14 residues. In germline, CDR1 is LNHNV, CDR2 YYDKDF (reference sequence). V was pared by 5 bases and J by 7 bases, with 7 bases of the junction left unmatched. Written as DNA, the CDR3 is TGTGCCACCAGCTCAGACAGGGGGCTTATTGAAGCTTTCTTT. Translated: CATSSDRGLIEAFF.

This clonotype was recorded many times. This chain joins TRBV7-9 and TRBJ2-3; D is undetermined. The ends were cut back, 5 bases at V and 2 bases at J, with 14 bases in the middle. This CDR3 is 15 amino acids long. In germline, CDR1 is SEHNR, CDR2 FQNEAQ (reference sequence). CDR3 sequence: CASSTHRRNTDTQYF. In nucleotides, the CDR3 is TGTGCCAGCAGCACACACCGACGGAACACAGATACGCAGTATTTT.

The chain recombines TRBV7-8 with TRBJ1-1; D call uncertain. The CDR3 has 13 amino acids. The germline V and J ends were trimmed by 4 bases and 2 bases, with 8 bases remaining between them. Germline CDR1 reads SGHVS; CDR2 reads FQNEAQ. CDR3 DNA sequence: TGTGCCAGCAGCTCGGGTCCTAACACTGAAGCTTTCTTT. Protein: CASSSGPNTEAFF. Full variable domain (rest looked up from reference TRBV7-8 and TRBJ1-1): GAGVSQSPRYKVAKRGQDVALRCDPISGHVSLFWYQQALGQGPEFLTYFQNEAQLDKSGLPSDRFFAERPEGSVSTLKIQRTQQEDSAVYLCASSSGPNTEAFFGQGTRLTVV.

This clonotype was detected only a few times. V usage is TRBV5-1 and J usage is TRBJ2-5; 10 bases map to TRBD2. CDR1 and CDR2 from the germline V gene are SGHRS and YFSETQ. The V gene end was trimmed by 4 bases and the J gene end by 4 bases; junction bases not matched to a gene: 10. This CDR3 has 16 amino acids. This CDR3 is CASSGTQRGGRETQYF. The DNA of the CDR3 is TGCGCCAGCAGCGGGACCCAGCGGGGGGGCCGAGAGACCCAGTACTTC. The entire variable domain, with the rest obtained from reference TRBV5-1 and TRBJ2-5, is as follows: KAGVTQTPRYLIKTRGQQVTLSCSPISGHRSVSWYQQTPGQGLQFLFEYFSETQRNKGNFPGRFSGRQFSNSRSEMNVSTLELGDSALYLCASSGTQRGGRETQYFGPGTRLLVL.

The chain combines TRBV5-1 with TRBJ1-2; weak D call: TRBD1 (5 bases). The CDR3 loop spans 15 amino acids. Deletions cut 5 bases from V and 6 bases from J, with 20 bases between. Germline CDR1 and CDR2: SGHRS and YFSETQ. The CDR3 sequence is CASRPGTTDSHGYTF. The CDR3 bases are TGCGCCAGCAGACCCGGGACGACGGACTCTCATGGCTACACCTTC.

This clonotype was detected a few times. The gene calls are TRBV6-6 and TRBJ2-7; 9 bases map to TRBD2. Per germline, CDR1 MNHNY and CDR2 SVGAGI (reference sequence). Trimming removed 2 bases from V and 4 bases from J; junction bases left unmatched: 3. There are 14 residues in the CDR3. The CDR3 DNA reads as TGTGCCAGCAGTTACCGGCGGGAGGGTTACGAGCAGTACTTC. This sequence encodes CASSYRREGYEQYF.

The rearrangement links TRBV5-1 to TRBJ2-7; D possibly corresponds to TRBD2 (5 bases). This CDR3 is built from 14 residues. The ends were cut back, 0 bases at V and 3 bases at J, with 10 bases in the middle. Per germline, CDR1 SGHRS and CDR2 YFSETQ. The CDR3 sequence: CASSLEGEGYEQYF. The CDR3 region has the DNA TGCGCCAGCAGCTTGGAGGGAGAGGGCTACGAGCAGTACTTC. The whole variable domain, remainder taken from reference TRBV5-1 and TRBJ2-7, is KAGVTQTPRYLIKTRGQQVTLSCSPISGHRSVSWYQQTPGQGLQFLFEYFSETQRNKGNFPGRFSGRQFSNSRSEMNVSTLELGDSALYLCASSLEGEGYEQYFGPGTRLTVT.